The rows below give T cell receptor beta chains drawn from one sample of a study of T cells in Graves' hyperthyroidism and ophthalmopathy. Via MiXCR, TCRdb re-called the multiplex PCR reads, giving one row per CDR3 protein. The sample consists of some 570,000 distinct CDR3 sequences, approximately 15% of them appearing once. The sequenced sample was blood. The receptors stem from a woman between 18 and 30 years old with Graves' ophthalmopathy. Both conserved end residues are part of each CDR3. D genes are given only for firm matches. Rows give clone size only sometimes, using once, few, many, or a class for an expanded clone.

d_gene: -
j_gene: TRBJ2-7
v_gene: TRBV2
abundance: -
CDR3nt: TGTGCCAGCAGTAGCGGCGCGGTGAGCTCCTACAATGAGCAGTACTTC
CDR3aa: CASSSGAVSSYNEQYF

d_gene: TRBD1
j_gene: TRBJ2-3
v_gene: TRBV18
abundance: many
CDR3nt: TGTGCCAGCTCGATCGGGACAGGGTCCGATACGCAGTATTTT
CDR3aa: CASSIGTGSDTQYF

d_gene: TRBD2
j_gene: TRBJ2-1
v_gene: TRBV9
abundance: many
CDR3nt: TGTGCCAGCAGCGTGGCGGGAGGGGGATACAATGAGCAGTTCTTC
CDR3aa: CASSVAGGGYNEQFF

d_gene: -
j_gene: TRBJ1-4
v_gene: TRBV2
abundance: -
CDR3nt: TGTGCCAGCAGTGAAGCGCTTCGGGGGTGGCGTGAAAAACTGTTTTTT
CDR3aa: CASSEALRGWREKLFF

d_gene: TRBD2
j_gene: TRBJ2-1
v_gene: TRBV6-2/TRBV6-3
abundance: many
CDR3nt: TGTGCCAGCAGTTACTCGGCTAGCGGGAGAAGTGAGCAGTTCTTC
CDR3aa: CASSYSASGRSEQFF

d_gene: -
j_gene: TRBJ2-1
v_gene: TRBV28
abundance: many
CDR3nt: TGTGCCAGCAGTTTAGTGCAGGCCGCGGGGGAGCAGTTCTTC
CDR3aa: CASSLVQAAGEQFF

d_gene: -
j_gene: TRBJ2-3
v_gene: TRBV7-2
abundance: many
CDR3nt: TGTGCCAGCAGCTTAATACGGGATACGCAGTATTTT
CDR3aa: CASSLIRDTQYF

d_gene: TRBD2
j_gene: TRBJ2-5
v_gene: TRBV6-1
abundance: -
CDR3nt: TGTGCCAGCAGTAGGGGACTAGCGGGAGCCCAAGAGACCCAGTACTTC
CDR3aa: CASSRGLAGAQETQYF

d_gene: -
j_gene: TRBJ2-7
v_gene: TRBV4-1
abundance: few
CDR3nt: TGCGCCAGCAGCCAAGGTCCCCTAACGAGTTCCGAGCAGTACTTC
CDR3aa: CASSQGPLTSSEQYF

d_gene: TRBD1
j_gene: TRBJ1-1
v_gene: TRBV3-1
abundance: few
CDR3nt: TGTGCCAGCAGCCTCGGACAGGGGGGCGAAGCTTTCTTT
CDR3aa: CASSLGQGGEAFF

d_gene: -
j_gene: TRBJ2-5
v_gene: TRBV27
abundance: few
CDR3nt: TGTGCCAGCAGTTTATGGGCTAGCTCGGGGTACCAAGAGACCCAGTACTTC
CDR3aa: CASSLWASSGYQETQYF

d_gene: -
j_gene: TRBJ2-3
v_gene: TRBV7-2
abundance: many
CDR3nt: TGTGCCAGCAGGTTGGGGGAGTGGGGCACAGATACGCAGTATTTT
CDR3aa: CASRLGEWGTDTQYF

d_gene: -
j_gene: TRBJ2-1
v_gene: TRBV7-8
abundance: many
CDR3nt: TGTGCCAGCAGCTCATTGGACCGATACAATGAGCAGTTCTTC
CDR3aa: CASSSLDRYNEQFF

d_gene: TRBD2
j_gene: TRBJ2-7
v_gene: TRBV27
abundance: -
CDR3nt: TGTGCCAGCAGTATCACGGGACTAGCGGGAGAAGGAGGGTCCTACGAGCAGTACTTC
CDR3aa: CASSITGLAGEGGSYEQYF

d_gene: TRBD2
j_gene: TRBJ2-3
v_gene: TRBV7-2
abundance: many
CDR3nt: TGTGCCAGCAGCTTAGGCGGGAGGGTATCAGATACGCAGTATTTT
CDR3aa: CASSLGGRVSDTQYF

d_gene: TRBD1
j_gene: TRBJ1-5
v_gene: TRBV19
abundance: -
CDR3nt: TGTGCCAGTACCTACGGGACAGGGGGCTTTCAGCCCCAGCATTTT
CDR3aa: CASTYGTGGFQPQHF

d_gene: TRBD2
j_gene: TRBJ2-3
v_gene: TRBV7-8
abundance: many
CDR3nt: TGTGCCAGCAGCTTTAGCGGGAGGTCGCAAGATACGCAGTATTTT
CDR3aa: CASSFSGRSQDTQYF

d_gene: -
j_gene: TRBJ1-3
v_gene: TRBV3-1
abundance: -
CDR3nt: TGTGCCAGCAGCCAACAGTCAGGGGTTGGTGGAAACACCATATATTTT
CDR3aa: CASSQQSGVGGNTIYF

d_gene: TRBD2
j_gene: TRBJ2-7
v_gene: TRBV7-2
abundance: many
CDR3nt: TGTGCCAGCAGCGTCCGAGCGGGAGGGCCCGACGAGCAGTACTTC
CDR3aa: CASSVRAGGPDEQYF

d_gene: -
j_gene: TRBJ1-3
v_gene: TRBV10-3
abundance: -
CDR3nt: TGTGCCGTCAGTGTCACAAGTCCCGGTGGTGGAAACACCATATATTTT
CDR3aa: CAVSVTSPGGGNTIYF

d_gene: -
j_gene: TRBJ1-2
v_gene: TRBV12-3/TRBV12-4
abundance: many
CDR3nt: TGTGCCAGCAGTTTTGGGGGAGGGCCAGAGGGACTAGGTGGCTACACCTTC
CDR3aa: CASSFGGGPEGLGGYTF

d_gene: TRBD1
j_gene: TRBJ1-1
v_gene: TRBV2
abundance: many
CDR3nt: TGTGCCAGCAGAGGGACAGCTAACACTGAAGCTTTCTTT
CDR3aa: CASRGTANTEAFF

d_gene: -
j_gene: TRBJ1-2
v_gene: TRBV6-5
abundance: -
CDR3nt: TGTGCCAGCAGTTACTCGGTCCTAGGGTCTTTTGGCTACACCTTC
CDR3aa: CASSYSVLGSFGYTF

d_gene: -
j_gene: TRBJ2-7
v_gene: TRBV4-3
abundance: -
CDR3nt: TGCGCCAGCAGCCAAGTGTATCGCAGGGTTACGTACGAGCAGTACTTC
CDR3aa: CASSQVYRRVTYEQYF

d_gene: TRBD2
j_gene: TRBJ2-1
v_gene: TRBV4-1
abundance: -
CDR3nt: TGCGCCAGCAGCCCCCCCCCCTGGCTAGCGGGAGTAGAGCAGTTCTTC
CDR3aa: CASSPPPWLAGVEQFF

d_gene: TRBD1
j_gene: TRBJ1-4
v_gene: TRBV28
abundance: few
CDR3nt: TGTGCCAGCAGTCCCGGAGAGGGGGCATGGGGTGAAAAACTGTTTTTT
CDR3aa: CASSPGEGAWGEKLFF

d_gene: TRBD1
j_gene: TRBJ2-7
v_gene: TRBV2
abundance: many
CDR3nt: TGTGCCAGCAGTGTGGGACAGACCCTTCTCTCGCGGTACTTC
CDR3aa: CASSVGQTLLSRYF

d_gene: TRBD2
j_gene: TRBJ2-3
v_gene: TRBV6-1
abundance: few
CDR3nt: TGTGCCATCAAGACTAGCGGTAGCACAGATACGCAGTATTTT
CDR3aa: CAIKTSGSTDTQYF

d_gene: -
j_gene: TRBJ2-5
v_gene: TRBV4-1
abundance: -
CDR3nt: TGCGCCAGCAGCCCTGTGGGAGAGGGGAAGACCCAGTACTTC
CDR3aa: CASSPVGEGKTQYF

d_gene: -
j_gene: TRBJ1-1
v_gene: TRBV12-3/TRBV12-4
abundance: many
CDR3nt: TGTGCCAGCAGTTTTACAAGCAGCACTGAAGCTTTCTTT
CDR3aa: CASSFTSSTEAFF

d_gene: TRBD1
j_gene: TRBJ2-7
v_gene: TRBV27
abundance: few
CDR3nt: TGTGCCAGCAGTTCTCTTGACAGGGTAGGGACCTACGAGCAGTACTTC
CDR3aa: CASSSLDRVGTYEQYF

d_gene: -
j_gene: TRBJ2-2
v_gene: TRBV30
abundance: many
CDR3nt: TGTGCCTGGTCAAACGGGGAGCTGTTTTTT
CDR3aa: CAWSNGELFF

d_gene: -
j_gene: TRBJ2-3
v_gene: TRBV6-1
abundance: many
CDR3nt: TGTGCCAGCAGTGATTGGGTCGAGAGCACAGATACGCAGTATTTT
CDR3aa: CASSDWVESTDTQYF

d_gene: -
j_gene: TRBJ1-3
v_gene: TRBV28
abundance: many
CDR3nt: TGTGCCAGCAGTGTCGGACAGAGCTCTGGAAACACCATATATTTT
CDR3aa: CASSVGQSSGNTIYF

d_gene: -
j_gene: TRBJ1-1
v_gene: TRBV28
abundance: many
CDR3nt: TGTGCCAGCGCCCTGCGGCTCAGGGGATTAATGAACACTGAAGCTTTCTTT
CDR3aa: CASALRLRGLMNTEAFF